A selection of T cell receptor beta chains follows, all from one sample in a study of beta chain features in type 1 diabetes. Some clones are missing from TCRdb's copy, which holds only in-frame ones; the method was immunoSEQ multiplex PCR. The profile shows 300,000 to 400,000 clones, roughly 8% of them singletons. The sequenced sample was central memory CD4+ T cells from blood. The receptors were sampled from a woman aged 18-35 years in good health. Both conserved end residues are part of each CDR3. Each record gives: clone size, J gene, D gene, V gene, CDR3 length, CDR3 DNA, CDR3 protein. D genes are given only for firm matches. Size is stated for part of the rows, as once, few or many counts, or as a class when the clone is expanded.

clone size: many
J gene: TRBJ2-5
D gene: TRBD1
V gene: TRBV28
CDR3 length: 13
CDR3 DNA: TGTGCCAGCGGTGTAGGGGGCAGAGAGACCCAGTACTTC
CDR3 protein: CASGVGGRETQYF

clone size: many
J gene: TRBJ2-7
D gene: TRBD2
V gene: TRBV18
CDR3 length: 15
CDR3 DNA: TGTGCCAGCTCACCTGGGACTAGCGGGTTGGACGAGCAGTACTTC
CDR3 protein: CASSPGTSGLDEQYF

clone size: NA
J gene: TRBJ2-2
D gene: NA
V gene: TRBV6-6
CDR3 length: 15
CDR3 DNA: TGTGCCAGCACCCACCGACAGGGAGGGGCCGGGGAGCTGTTTTTT
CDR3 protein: CASTHRQGGAGELFF

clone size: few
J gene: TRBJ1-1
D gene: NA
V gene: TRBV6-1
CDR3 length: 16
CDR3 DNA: TGTGCCAGCAGTGAAGCCCGGGACGTGGTACACACTGAAGCTTTCTTT
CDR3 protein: CASSEARDVVHTEAFF

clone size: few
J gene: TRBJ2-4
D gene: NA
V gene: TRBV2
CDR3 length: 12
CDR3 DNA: TGTGCCAGCCTGGACTACCAAAACATTCAGTACTTC
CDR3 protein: CASLDYQNIQYF

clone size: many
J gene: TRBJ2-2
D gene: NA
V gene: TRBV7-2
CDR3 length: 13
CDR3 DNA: TGTGCCAGCAGCGCCCTAAGTACCGGGGAGCTGTTTTTT
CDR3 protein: CASSALSTGELFF

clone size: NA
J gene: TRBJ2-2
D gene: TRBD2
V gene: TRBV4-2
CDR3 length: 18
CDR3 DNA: TGTGCCAGCAGCCAGGACGCCGGGAGGGCCTTTTCCACCGGGGAGCTGTTTTTT
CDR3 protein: CASSQDAGRAFSTGELFF

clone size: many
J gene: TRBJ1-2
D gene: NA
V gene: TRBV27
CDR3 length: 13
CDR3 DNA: TGTGCCACCCGCCCTGTGTCTAACTATGGCTACACCTTC
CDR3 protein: CATRPVSNYGYTF

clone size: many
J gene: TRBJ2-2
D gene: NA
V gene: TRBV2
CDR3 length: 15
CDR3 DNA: TGTGCCAGCAGCATGGGCGGGGCCCCCACCGGGGAGCTGTTTTTT
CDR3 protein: CASSMGGAPTGELFF

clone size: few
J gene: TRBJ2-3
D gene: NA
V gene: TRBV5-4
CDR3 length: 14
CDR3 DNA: TGTGCCAGCAGCTTAGGCAGGGGAACAGATACGCAGTATTTT
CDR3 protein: CASSLGRGTDTQYF

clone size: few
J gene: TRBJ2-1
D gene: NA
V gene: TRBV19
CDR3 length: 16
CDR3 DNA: TGTGCCAGTAGTATAGGTCGTTTAGGGGTCTACAATGAGCAGTTCTTC
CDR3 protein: CASSIGRLGVYNEQFF

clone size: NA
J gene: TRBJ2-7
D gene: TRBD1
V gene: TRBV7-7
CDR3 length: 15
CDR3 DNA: TGTGCTAGCAGCCCCTGGACAGGGAGCTCCTACGAGCAGTACTTC
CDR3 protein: CASSPWTGSSYEQYF

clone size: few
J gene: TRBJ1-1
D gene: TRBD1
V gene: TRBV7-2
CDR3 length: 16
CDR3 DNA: TGTGCCAGCAACGCACCCGCCGGGACAGCGAACACTGAAGCTTTCTTT
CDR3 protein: CASNAPAGTANTEAFF

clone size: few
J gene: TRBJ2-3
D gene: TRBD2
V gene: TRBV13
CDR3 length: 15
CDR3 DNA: TGTGCCAGCAGCTTAGCGGGAGGAGGGGCAGATACGCAGTATTTT
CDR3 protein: CASSLAGGGADTQYF

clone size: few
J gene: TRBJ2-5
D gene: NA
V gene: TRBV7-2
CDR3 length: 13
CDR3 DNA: TGTGCCAGCAGCTTAGCGTACCAAGAGACCCAGTACTTC
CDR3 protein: CASSLAYQETQYF

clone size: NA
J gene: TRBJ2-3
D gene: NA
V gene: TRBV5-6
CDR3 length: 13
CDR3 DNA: TGTGCCAGCAGCTTGAGGGGCACAGATACGCAGTATTTT
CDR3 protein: CASSLRGTDTQYF

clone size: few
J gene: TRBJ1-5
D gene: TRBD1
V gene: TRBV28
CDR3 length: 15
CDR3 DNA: TGTGCCAGCAGTAAACAGGGGGCAGGGGATCAGCCCCAGCATTTT
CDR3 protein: CASSKQGAGDQPQHF

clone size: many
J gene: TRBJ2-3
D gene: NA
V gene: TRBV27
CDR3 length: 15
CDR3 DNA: TGTGCCAGCAGTTTATATAGCGGTATCGGAGATACGCAGTATTTT
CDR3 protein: CASSLYSGIGDTQYF

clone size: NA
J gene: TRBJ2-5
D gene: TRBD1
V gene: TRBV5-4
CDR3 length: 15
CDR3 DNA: TGTGCCAGCAGCCGGGACAGGGACAAATCGGGGACCCAGTACTTC
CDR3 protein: CASSRDRDKSGTQYF

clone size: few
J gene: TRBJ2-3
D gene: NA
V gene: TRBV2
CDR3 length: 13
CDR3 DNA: TGTGCCAGCGGTAGCGGAAGCACAGATACGCAGTATTTT
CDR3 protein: CASGSGSTDTQYF

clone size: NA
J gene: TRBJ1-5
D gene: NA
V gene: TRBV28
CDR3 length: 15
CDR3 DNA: TGTGCCAGCGGCTTAGCGGGGCAAACCAATCAGCCCCAGCATTTT
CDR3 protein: CASGLAGQTNQPQHF

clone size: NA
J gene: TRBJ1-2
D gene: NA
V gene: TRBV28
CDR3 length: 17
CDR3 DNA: TGTGCCAGCAGTCACCGGGACGGCCACAACTCTAACTATGGCTACACCTTC
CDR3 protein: CASSHRDGHNSNYGYTF

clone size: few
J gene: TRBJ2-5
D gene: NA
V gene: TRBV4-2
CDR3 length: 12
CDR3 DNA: TGTGCCAGCCGCACTTTCCAAGAGACCCAGTACTTC
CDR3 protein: CASRTFQETQYF

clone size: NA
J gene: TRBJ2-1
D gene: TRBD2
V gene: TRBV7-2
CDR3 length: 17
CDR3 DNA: TGTGCCAGCAGCTTCTCCGGGACTAGCGGGAGGGGGGCTGAGCAGTTCTTC
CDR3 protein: CASSFSGTSGRGAEQFF

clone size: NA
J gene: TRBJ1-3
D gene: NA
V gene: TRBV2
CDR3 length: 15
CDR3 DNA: TGTGCCAGCAGTGAAAAGTGGTTCTCTGGAAACACCATATATTTT
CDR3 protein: CASSEKWFSGNTIYF

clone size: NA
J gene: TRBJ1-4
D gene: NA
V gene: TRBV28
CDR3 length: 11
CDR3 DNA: TGTGCCAGCAGTTTACATGAAAAACTGTTTTTT
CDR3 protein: CASSLHEKLFF

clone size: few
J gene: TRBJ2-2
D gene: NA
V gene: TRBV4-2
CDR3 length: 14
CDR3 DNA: TGTGCCAGCAGCCATAATCAGAACACCGGGGAGCTGTTTTTT
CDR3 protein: CASSHNQNTGELFF

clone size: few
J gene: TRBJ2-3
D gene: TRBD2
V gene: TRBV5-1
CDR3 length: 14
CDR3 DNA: TGCGCCAGCTTCCTGGGGGGGACCACAGATACGCAGTATTTT
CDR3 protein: CASFLGGTTDTQYF

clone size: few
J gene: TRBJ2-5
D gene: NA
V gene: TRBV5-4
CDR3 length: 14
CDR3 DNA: TGTGCCAGCAGCTTGGGAGGGTCGCGGGAGACCCAGTACTTC
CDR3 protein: CASSLGGSRETQYF

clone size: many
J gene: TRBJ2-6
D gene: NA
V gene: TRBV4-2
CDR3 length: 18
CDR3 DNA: TGTGCCAGCAGCCAAGAAATTGGCCAGCGCTCTGGGGCCAACGTCCTGACTTTC
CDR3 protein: CASSQEIGQRSGANVLTF

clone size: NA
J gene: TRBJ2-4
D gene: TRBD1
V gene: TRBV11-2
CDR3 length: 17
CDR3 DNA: TGTGCCAGCAGCTTAGTAGAACAGGGGGCAGCCAAAAACATTCAGTACTTC
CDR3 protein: CASSLVEQGAAKNIQYF

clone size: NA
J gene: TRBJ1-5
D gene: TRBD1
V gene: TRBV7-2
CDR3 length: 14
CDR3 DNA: TGTGCCAGCAGTCGACAGGGGGGCAATCAGCCCCAGCATTTT
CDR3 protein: CASSRQGGNQPQHF

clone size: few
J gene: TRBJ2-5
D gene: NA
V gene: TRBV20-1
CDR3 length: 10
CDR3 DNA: TGCAGTGCTAGACGAGAGACCCAGTACTTC
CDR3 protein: CSARRETQYF

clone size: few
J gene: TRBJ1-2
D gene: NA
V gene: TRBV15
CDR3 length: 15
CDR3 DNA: TGTGCCACCAGCAGAGGATGGGACACTCCCTATGGCTACACCTTC
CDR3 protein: CATSRGWDTPYGYTF